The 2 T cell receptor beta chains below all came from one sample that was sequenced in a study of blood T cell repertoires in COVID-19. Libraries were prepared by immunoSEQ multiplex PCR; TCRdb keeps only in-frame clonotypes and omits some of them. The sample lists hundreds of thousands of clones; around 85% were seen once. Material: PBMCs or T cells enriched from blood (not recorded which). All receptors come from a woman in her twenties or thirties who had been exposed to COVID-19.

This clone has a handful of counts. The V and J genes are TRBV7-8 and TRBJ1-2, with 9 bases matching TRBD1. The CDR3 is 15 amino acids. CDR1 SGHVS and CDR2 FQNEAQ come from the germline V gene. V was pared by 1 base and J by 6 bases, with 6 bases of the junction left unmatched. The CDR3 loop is CASSLEDRGGDGYTF. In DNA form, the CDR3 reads TGTGCCAGCAGCTTAGAGGACAGGGGTGGAGATGGCTACACCTTC.

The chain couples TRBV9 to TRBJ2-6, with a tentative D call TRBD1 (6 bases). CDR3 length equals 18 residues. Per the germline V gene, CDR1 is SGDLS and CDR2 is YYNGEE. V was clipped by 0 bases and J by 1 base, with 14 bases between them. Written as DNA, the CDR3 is TGTGCCAGCAGCGTAGTTTCCTCAGGGGTATCTGGGGCCAACGTCCTGACTTTC. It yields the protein CASSVVSSGVSGANVLTF.